The present T cell receptor (beta chain) was sequenced within a study of T cell changes during pregnancy in multiple sclerosis (dated by TCRdb to between 2018 and 2021). In the study overall: The study looked at changes in the T cell repertoire across pregnancy in women with multiple sclerosis.

Worth noting for this clone: What antigen it recognizes has not been identified. Within one base of it there is no much larger clone, and no base qualities were kept.

The CDR3 numbers 13 residues from cysteine through phenylalanine. Only the CDR3 DNA is retained, 39 bases long and in frame from the first base. V is reduced by 4 bases and J by 0 bases, leaving a spacing of 7 bases between them. Looking up the germline V gene yields CDR1 SGHDT and CDR2 YYEEEE. The receptor library was made with the immunoSEQ multiplex PCR assay. Held by TCRdb, this immuneACCESS table contains in-frame sequences only and omits some clones. Under half of the omission traces to an unresolved V gene where checked; the cause of the rest is unknown. The sample table shows tens of thousands of clones, and under 90% are seen once. The leading ten clones occupy 8% to 10% of the sample.

The rearranged chain carries TRBV5-6 and TRBJ2-5; the D gene is not confidently resolved. Here the sequenced sample was peripheral blood, taken after pregnancy. The origin of this receptor is a female donor in good health, enrolled as a control in a pregnancy study. The bases read TGTGCCAGCAGCCCCCACTACCAAGAGACCCAGTACTTC. Its protein product is CASSPHYQETQYF.